This TCR beta chain originates from a study of CD8 T cells in ankylosing spondylitis. Points from the study as a whole: Characteristic of ankylosing spondylitis blood, it appeared, was a TCR beta motif comprising fewer than 10 highly homologous variants.

This clonotype appeared a few times. No antigen is known for it. TCRdb reprocessed the 5' RACE reads via MiXCR and lists one record per CDR3 protein. The table has about 360,000 distinct CDR3 sequences, over 12% seen once; the top ten hold approximately 0.99%. The CDR3 has 15 residues. CDR1 SGHTA and CDR2 FQGNSA come from the germline V gene. The germline V and J ends were trimmed by 1 base and 8 bases, with 15 bases remaining between them. This TCR came from a male donor with ankylosing spondylitis or in good health (not recorded which). V and J are TRBV7-2 and TRBJ1-3, with D tentatively TRBD1 (6 bases). The sample taken for sequencing was blood, either unsorted or a sorted T cell fraction (not recorded which). The CDR3 spells CASSLEGTRAHTIYF. CDR3 DNA: TGTGCCAGCAGCTTAGAAGGGACAAGGGCACACACCATATATTTT.